The 23 T cell receptor beta chains presented below share a single source sample, sequenced in a study of Ad26.COV2.S vaccination and SARS-CoV-2 variants. Profiling relied on immunoSEQ multiplex PCR, and the TCRdb table lists in-frame clones only, not all of them. The table records 360,000 or so clones, roughly 87% of them present only once. Treatment noted: roughly 18 received Ad26.COV2.S at low or high dose, single or two shots; five or six received placebo; per-sample allocation not given. All samples were drawn on day 63, counting from the first vaccine or placebo injection. The specimen comprised peripheral blood, sampled in a trial of Ad26.COV2.S vaccine versus placebo. These receptors originate from a person aged 18-60 years who received the Ad26.COV2.S COVID-19 vaccine or a placebo.

The chain couples TRBV7-6 to TRBJ2-7; 11 bases match TRBD2. V shed 6 bases and J 0 bases; nucleotides not matched to a gene: 4. The CDR3 is 15 amino acids. CDR1 and CDR2 (germline): SGHVS, FNYEAQ. The CDR3 coding sequence is TGTGCCAGCAGGGAACTAGCGGGGGACTCCTACGAGCAGTACTTC. The encoded protein is CASRELAGDSYEQYF. Using reference TRBV7-6 and TRBJ2-7 for the parts outside the CDR3, the full variable domain is GAGVSQSPRYKVTKRGQDVALRCDPISGHVSLYWYRQALGQGPEFLTYFNYEAQQDKSGLPNDRFSAERPEGSISTLTIQRTEQRDSAMYRCASRELAGDSYEQYFGPGTRLTVT.

The genes are TRBV7-2 and TRBJ2-7; D not resolved. V lost 2 bases, J lost 5 bases, and 4 bases lay in between. The CDR3 runs 11 residues. CDR1 and CDR2 from the germline V gene are SGHTA and FQGNSA. The CDR3 region is CASSLWDEQYF. DNA for the CDR3: TGTGCCAGCAGCTTATGGGACGAGCAGTACTTC.

A remark on this clone: Other DNA sequences in the same sample also yield this CDR3. This rearrangement joins TRBV4-1 to TRBJ2-7; perhaps TRBD1 as D (5 bases). Trimming took 0 bases from V and 0 from J, leaving 6 bases between them. Germline CDR1 and CDR2: MGHRA and YSYEKL. This CDR3 has 14 residues. This CDR3 is CASSQDQGSYEQYF. The CDR3 DNA reads TGCGCCAGCAGCCAAGACCAGGGCTCCTACGAGCAGTACTTC.

The V call is TRBV3-1 (or the pseudogene TRBV3-2), the J call TRBJ2-7; D might be TRBD2 (6 bases). The CDR3 is 11 residues long. CDR1 and CDR2 from the germline V gene are LGHDT and YNNKEL (reference sequence). V was shortened by 3 bases and J by 9 bases, with 9 bases between the two germline ends. The CDR3 DNA reads TGTGCCAGCAGCCACACCGGGGGGCAGTACTTC. Translated, it gives CASSHTGGQYF.

This chain joins TRBV11-3 and TRBJ2-3; perhaps TRBD1 as D (6 bases). V gave up 4 bases and J gave up 0 bases, with 8 bases separating them. This CDR3 region has 14 residues. The V gene's germline CDR1 is SGHNT and CDR2 YENEEA. The CDR3, as DNA: TGTGCCAGCAGCTCGGACAGTAGCACAGATACGCAGTATTTT. Its protein is CASSSDSSTDTQYF.

This chain joins TRBV25-1 and TRBJ2-7; 8 bases fit TRBD1. There are 15 residues in the CDR3. The V gene end was trimmed by 3 bases and the J gene end by 0 bases; junction bases not matched to a gene: 4. Germline assignment: CDR1 MGHDK and CDR2 SYGVNS. The CDR3 here is CASSDGQGPSYEQYF. CDR3 nucleotides: TGTGCCAGCAGTGATGGACAGGGACCCTCCTACGAGCAGTACTTC.

The chain combines TRBV30 with TRBJ1-5, with D perhaps TRBD1 (6 bases). The CDR3 sequence is 14 residues long. Germline V lookup: CDR1 GTSNPN, CDR2 SVGIG (reference sequence). V was clipped by 1 base and J by 2 bases, with 9 bases between them. CDR3 DNA sequence: TGTGCCTGGAGTGCGGACAGTGGCAATCAGCCCCAGCATTTT. Translated: CAWSADSGNQPQHF.

Only one count was recorded for this clone. The rearrangement uses TRBV7-2 and TRBJ2-7; D gene unclear. The ends were cut back, 6 bases at V and 6 bases at J, with 12 bases in the middle. Germline assignment: CDR1 SGHTA and CDR2 FQGNSA. CDR3 size: 12 residues. The CDR3 is CASSRPDGEQYF. DNA of the CDR3: TGTGCCAGCAGTCGTCCGGACGGCGAGCAGTACTTC.

The chain couples TRBV7-9 to TRBJ1-2; D gene ambiguous. The V end was cut by 5 bases, the J end by 8 bases, with 12 bases between. The germline V gene has CDR1 SEHNR and CDR2 FQNEAQ (reference sequence). The CDR3 contains 12 residues. CDR3 sequence reads: CASSQAGVGYTF. In DNA form, the CDR3 reads TGTGCCAGCAGCCAGGCTGGGGTCGGCTACACCTTC.

This clone was seen only once. The chain is built from TRBV27 and TRBJ2-5; weak D call: TRBD2 (7 bases). This CDR3 is built from 16 residues. V was cut by 0 bases and J by 8 bases, with 19 bases left in between. Germline V CDR1 and CDR2: MNHEY, SMNVEV (reference sequence). The CDR3 DNA reads TGTGCCAGCAGTTTATCCTCGGCGGGGGCACTAGGTACCCAGTACTTC. Its translation is CASSLSSAGALGTQYF.

The V gene is TRBV6-6, the J gene TRBJ1-1; D possibly corresponds to TRBD1 (6 bases). V was cut by 4 bases and J by 6 bases, with 15 bases left in between. Germline CDR1 and CDR2: MNHNY and SVGAGI (reference sequence). The CDR3 extends over 14 amino acids. CDR3 sequence: CASSWDIQTAEAFF. The CDR3 nucleotides are TGTGCCAGCAGTTGGGACATCCAAACGGCTGAAGCTTTCTTT.

The chain couples TRBV28 to TRBJ2-5, with TRBD1 identical over 8 bases. Germline CDR1 reads MDHEN; CDR2 reads SYDVKM. The CDR3 sequence is 13 residues long. V dropped 8 bases and J dropped 5; count of bases not matched to a gene: 7. CDR3 protein: CASAPGGRETQYF. The CDR3 DNA reads TGTGCCAGCGCGCCAGGGGGCAGGGAGACCCAGTACTTC. Full variable domain (missing parts from reference TRBV28 and TRBJ2-5): DVKVTQSSRYLVKRTGEKVFLECVQDMDHENMFWYRQDPGLGLRLIYFSYDVKMKEKGDIPEGYSVSREKKERFSLILESASTNQTSMYLCASAPGGRETQYFGPGTRLLVL.

The rearrangement joins TRBV6-4 to TRBJ1-5, with D possibly being TRBD1 (6 bases). The CDR3 is 15 amino acids. Germline-derived CDR1 and CDR2 are MRHNA and SNTAGT. With 4 bases removed from V and 0 bases from J, the gap between germline ends came to 10 bases. This CDR3 is CASSARTDSNQPQHF. The DNA of the CDR3 is TGTGCCAGCAGTGCCCGGACAGATAGCAATCAGCCCCAGCATTTT.

The CDR3 loop is CASSWRSTGNTEAFF. The CDR3 DNA is TGTGCCAGCAGCTGGAGGTCGACGGGGAACACTGAAGCTTTCTTT. This chain joins TRBV11-2 and TRBJ1-1, with D unclear. The CDR3 extends over 15 amino acids. V dropped 4 bases and J dropped 1 base, with 13 bases sitting between them. Germline V lookup: CDR1 SGHAT, CDR2 FQNNGV.

The rearrangement uses TRBV6-5 and TRBJ1-6, with 8 bases that match TRBD1. The germline gives CDR1 MNHEY, CDR2 SVGAGI. The CDR3 consists of 15 residues. The junction had 9 bases not matched to a gene; V was cut back by 4 bases and J by 10 bases. The CDR3 loop is CASSLTQGAQSPLHF. Written as DNA, the CDR3 is TGTGCCAGCAGTTTGACCCAGGGGGCTCAGTCACCCCTCCACTTT.

This chain connects TRBV7-9 to TRBJ1-4; D might be TRBD1 (5 bases). V was clipped by 2 bases and J by 2 bases, with 12 bases between them. The CDR3 runs 16 residues. Germline V gives CDR1 SEHNR, CDR2 FQNEAQ (reference sequence). For the CDR3, the DNA is TGTGCCAGCAGCTTAATGGGGACGGGGACTAATGAAAAACTGTTTTTT. Translation gives CASSLMGTGTNEKLFF.

This chain connects TRBV5-1 to TRBJ2-1, with TRBD2 matching 11 bases. CDR1 SGHRS and CDR2 YFSETQ come from the germline V gene. Trimming took 0 bases from V and 6 from J; bases not matched to a gene: 2. The CDR3 covers 15 residues. The CDR3 region is CASSLVAGGPNEQFF. The DNA of the CDR3 is TGCGCCAGCAGCTTGGTAGCGGGGGGGCCCAATGAGCAGTTCTTC.

V and J are TRBV5-1 and TRBJ1-5; 8 bases map to TRBD1. The CDR3 is made up of 16 amino acids. With 4 bases clipped from V and 2 bases from J, the junction kept 8 bases outside the gene matches. In germline, CDR1 is SGHRS, CDR2 YFSETQ. CDR3 in amino acids: CASSPEGQERNQPQHF. CDR3 DNA: TGCGCCAGCAGCCCCGAGGGACAGGAACGCAATCAGCCCCAGCATTTT.

This chain links TRBV6-5 with TRBJ1-6, with no clear D. Trimming took 8 bases from V and 4 from J, leaving 12 bases between them. This CDR3 contains 14 residues. Germline V gene data show CDR1 as MNHEY and CDR2 as SVGAGI. The CDR3 sequence is CASGVTQYNSPLHF. The CDR3 DNA sequence: TGTGCCAGCGGGGTAACACAGTATAATTCACCCCTCCACTTT.

The J gene is TRBJ2-3, the V gene TRBV5-1; 9 bases are shared with TRBD2. Germline CDR1 and CDR2: SGHRS and YFSETQ. Trimming removed 4 bases from V and 1 base from J; junction bases left unmatched: 13. CDR3 size: 18 residues. In DNA, the CDR3 is TGCGCCAGCAGCCCTAGTCCATCTAGCGGGGCCCGCACAGATACGCAGTATTTT. This encodes CASSPSPSSGARTDTQYF. Full variable domain (outside the CDR3, taken from reference TRBV5-1 and TRBJ2-3): KAGVTQTPRYLIKTRGQQVTLSCSPISGHRSVSWYQQTPGQGLQFLFEYFSETQRNKGNFPGRFSGRQFSNSRSEMNVSTLELGDSALYLCASSPSPSSGARTDTQYFGPGTRLTVL.

The chain recombines TRBV5-1 with TRBJ2-7; perhaps D is TRBD1 or TRBD2 (6 bases each). The CDR3 covers 14 residues. Per germline, CDR1 SGHRS and CDR2 YFSETQ. The V gene lost 2 bases and the J gene lost 7 bases, with 16 bases spanning the gap. CDR3 region: CASSFTGGPGEQYF. For the CDR3, the DNA is TGCGCCAGCAGCTTCACCGGGGGCCCCGGAGAGCAGTACTTC.

Comments on this clone: The sample has other DNA sequences that encode this CDR3 too. V gene TRBV4-2 combines with J gene TRBJ1-2; a weak D match, TRBD1 (6 bases). Trimming left V 0 bases short and J 3 bases short, with 11 bases between. In germline, CDR1 is LGHNA, CDR2 YNFKEQ. This CDR3 is built from 15 residues. The CDR3 DNA reads TGTGCCAGCAGCCAAGACCCTAAGGGGGACTATGGCTACACCTTC. Protein: CASSQDPKGDYGYTF.

The chain has TRBV27 and TRBJ1-6; no definite D call. The germline V and J ends were trimmed by 6 bases and 10 bases, with 13 bases remaining between them. Germline V gives CDR1 MNHEY, CDR2 SMNVEV (reference sequence). The CDR3 loop spans 13 amino acids. CDR3 coding DNA: TGTGCCAGCAGGCCTCAGGACGGCTCACCCCTCCACTTT. As protein: CASRPQDGSPLHF.